The 14 T cell receptor beta chains listed next were all sequenced from one sample in a study of siplizumab effects on memory and regulatory T cells. Only in-frame clones appear in the TCRdb table, and some are missing; sequencing was by immunoSEQ multiplex PCR. The sample consists of approximately 100,000 clones, around nine tenths of them appearing once. Material: non-Treg CD4+ T cells sorted from blood. The receptors were gathered from a human donor in good health.

The rearrangement uses TRBV7-6 and TRBJ2-2, with 8 bases aligning to TRBD1. This CDR3 has 15 residues. CDR1 is SGHVS, CDR2 FNYEAQ, per germline. The junction had 3 bases not matched to a gene; V was cut back by 1 base and J by 5 bases. CDR3 region: CASSLGTGTTGELFF. In nucleotides, the CDR3 is TGTGCCAGCAGCTTAGGGACAGGGACGACCGGGGAGCTGTTTTTT. Full variable domain (remainder filled in from reference TRBV7-6 and TRBJ2-2): GAGVSQSPRYKVTKRGQDVALRCDPISGHVSLYWYRQALGQGPEFLTYFNYEAQQDKSGLPNDRFSAERPEGSISTLTIQRTEQRDSAMYRCASSLGTGTTGELFFGEGSRLTVL.

The chain is built from TRBV10-3 and TRBJ2-1; 9 nucleotides match TRBD1. The CDR3 covers 13 residues. The V gene's germline CDR1 is ENHRY and CDR2 SYGVKD. After removal of 6 bases from V and 9 bases from J, the junction contained 6 bases not matched to a gene. The CDR3: CAIRTQGAGEQFF. DNA of the CDR3: TGTGCCATCAGAACACAGGGGGCAGGTGAGCAGTTCTTC.

The chain is built from TRBV7-8 and TRBJ2-1, with D possibly TRBD2 on 5 matching bases. Germline CDR1 SGHVS, CDR2 FQNEAQ. The CDR3 extends over 16 amino acids. Trimming cost V 1 base and J 0 bases, with 10 bases left between them. The CDR3 DNA reads TGTGCCAGCAGCTTAGTGATGGGGAGCTCCTACAATGAGCAGTTCTTC. Protein sequence: CASSLVMGSSYNEQFF.

The chain combines TRBV5-6 with TRBJ2-1; TRBD2 aligns across 7 bases. Germline CDR1 reads SGHDT; CDR2 reads YYEEEE. The CDR3 has 13 amino acids. Trimming took 4 bases from V and 8 from J; bases not matched to a gene: 6. The chain's CDR3 is CASSPRGRDEQFF. The CDR3 coding sequence is TGTGCCAGCAGCCCCCGTGGGAGGGATGAGCAGTTCTTC.

V usage is TRBV7-9 and J usage is TRBJ2-3, with 11 bases matching TRBD2. From germline, CDR1 is SEHNR and CDR2 FQNEAQ (reference sequence). Unmatched junction bases numbered 8, after V lost 4 bases and J lost 5 bases. The CDR3 runs 16 residues. CDR3 in DNA: TGTGCCAGCAGCTCCTTCCGACTAGCGGGACTAGATACGCAGTATTTT. Encoded protein: CASSSFRLAGLDTQYF.

CDR3 bases: TGTGCCAGCTCACACAGGACAGGGGGTAGCAATCAGCCCCAGCATTTT. This translates into CASSHRTGGSNQPQHF. The chain employs TRBV18 and TRBJ1-5; 10 nucleotides agree with TRBD1. V gave up 4 bases and J gave up 0 bases; unmatched junction bases: 3. Germline CDR1 is KGHSH and CDR2 is LQKENI. The length of the CDR3 is 16 residues.

The V and J genes are TRBV5-4 and TRBJ2-7, with 8 bases identical to TRBD2. CDR1 and CDR2 from the germline V gene are SGHNT and YYREEE (reference sequence). The V gene end was trimmed by 0 bases and the J gene end by 6 bases; junction bases not matched to a gene: 20. CDR3 size: 19 residues. The CDR3 nucleotides read TGTGCCAGCAGCTTGGAATCCTGGGTCGGGAGGGCCTCGAGTGGCGAGCAGTACTTC. Protein sequence: CASSLESWVGRASSGEQYF.

J is TRBJ2-1 and V is TRBV15; D is undetermined. V was cut by 0 bases and J by 7 bases, with 4 bases left in between. The CDR3 covers 12 residues. Looked up from germline, CDR1 is LNHNV and CDR2 is YYDKDF (reference sequence). In nucleotides, the CDR3 is TGTGCCACCAGCAGAGATAGGAATGAGCAGTTCTTC. Its protein product is CATSRDRNEQFF.

The chain recombines TRBV27 with TRBJ1-2; weak D call: TRBD1 (5 bases). This CDR3 is 15 amino acids long. Germline loops: CDR1 MNHEY, CDR2 SMNVEV (reference sequence). Deletions cut 5 bases from V and 2 bases from J, with 15 bases between. The CDR3 loop reads CASSPKRRDNYGYTF. CDR3 DNA sequence: TGTGCCAGCAGTCCGAAACGCCGGGACAACTATGGCTACACCTTC.

The chain employs TRBV4-3 and TRBJ2-5; TRBD2 matches at 7 bases. J lost 0 bases, V lost 0 bases, and 7 bases had no gene match. The length of the CDR3 is 17 residues. The germline V gene encodes CDR1 LGHNA and CDR2 YSLEER. CDR3 bases: TGCGCCAGCAGCCAAGAGATGGCGGGGACTAACCAAGAGACCCAGTACTTC. As protein: CASSQEMAGTNQETQYF.

The chain couples TRBV5-4 to TRBJ1-5, with a tentative D call TRBD1 (6 bases). The CDR3 spans 15 residues. Germline V CDR1 and CDR2: SGHNT, YYREEE (reference sequence). V lost 0 bases to trimming and J lost 6 bases, with 13 bases between them. The CDR3, as DNA: TGTGCCAGCAGCTTGGCGCCGGGGGGCGGTCAGCCCCAGCATTTT. Translated, it gives CASSLAPGGGQPQHF.

The chain carries TRBV29-1 and TRBJ1-1; D unresolved. V was trimmed by 1 base and J by 1 base, leaving 7 bases between them. This CDR3 has 13 amino acids. Germline CDR1 SQVTM, CDR2 ANQGSEA. The CDR3 sequence is CSVEGQSNTEAFF. The CDR3 nucleotides read TGCAGCGTTGAAGGCCAGTCGAACACTGAAGCTTTCTTT.

The genes are TRBV28 and TRBJ2-4, with D possibly matching TRBD1 (6 bases). The CDR3 runs to 15 residues. The germline gives CDR1 MDHEN, CDR2 SYDVKM. Trimming removed 4 bases at V and 1 base at J, with 11 bases between. This CDR3 is CASSSPGDAKNIQYF. DNA for the CDR3: TGTGCCAGCAGTTCCCCAGGGGATGCCAAAAACATTCAGTACTTC. The full variable domain, in which reference TRBV28 and TRBJ2-4 provide the parts outside the CDR3, is DVKVTQSSRYLVKRTGEKVFLECVQDMDHENMFWYRQDPGLGLRLIYFSYDVKMKEKGDIPEGYSVSREKKERFSLILESASTNQTSMYLCASSSPGDAKNIQYFGAGTRLSVL.

The CDR3 nucleotides are TGTGCCAGCAGCTCACGGACAGGACCTAACACTGAAGCTTTCTTT. The encoded protein is CASSSRTGPNTEAFF. The V and J genes are TRBV11-3 and TRBJ1-1; 7 bases are a match to TRBD1. The J segment lost 2 bases and the V segment lost 4 bases, leaving 7 bases of the junction unmatched. The length of the CDR3 is 15 residues. The germline V gene encodes CDR1 SGHNT and CDR2 YENEEA.